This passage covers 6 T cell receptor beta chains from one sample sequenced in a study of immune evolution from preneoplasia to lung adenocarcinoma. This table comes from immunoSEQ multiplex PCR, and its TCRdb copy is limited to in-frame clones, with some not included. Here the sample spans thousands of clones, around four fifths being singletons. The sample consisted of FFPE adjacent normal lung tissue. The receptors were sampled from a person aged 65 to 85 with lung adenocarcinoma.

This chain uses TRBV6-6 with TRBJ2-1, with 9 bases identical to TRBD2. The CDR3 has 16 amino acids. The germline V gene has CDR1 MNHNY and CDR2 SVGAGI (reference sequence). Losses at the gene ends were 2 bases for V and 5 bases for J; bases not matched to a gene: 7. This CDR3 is CASSYDRGTSHNEQFF. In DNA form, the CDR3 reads TGTGCCAGCAGTTACGACAGAGGGACTAGCCACAATGAGCAGTTCTTC.

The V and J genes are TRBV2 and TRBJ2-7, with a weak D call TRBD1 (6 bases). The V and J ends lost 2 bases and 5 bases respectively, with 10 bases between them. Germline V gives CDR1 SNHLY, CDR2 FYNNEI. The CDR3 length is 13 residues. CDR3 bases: TGTGCCAGCAGTGAACAGGGGATGAACGAGCAGTACTTC. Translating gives CASSEQGMNEQYF.

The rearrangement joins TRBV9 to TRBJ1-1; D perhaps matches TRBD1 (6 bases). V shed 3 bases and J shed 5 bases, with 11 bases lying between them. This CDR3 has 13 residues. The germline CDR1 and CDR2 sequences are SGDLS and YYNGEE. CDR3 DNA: TGTGCCAGCAGCGCGACTCAGGGGACTGAAGCTTTCTTT. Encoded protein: CASSATQGTEAFF.

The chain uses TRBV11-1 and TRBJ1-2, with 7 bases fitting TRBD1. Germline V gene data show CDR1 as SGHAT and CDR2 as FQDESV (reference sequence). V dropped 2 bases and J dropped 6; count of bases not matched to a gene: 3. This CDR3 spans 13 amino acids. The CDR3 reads CASSLPRGNGYTF. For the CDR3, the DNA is TGTGCCAGCAGCTTACCCAGGGGGAATGGCTACACCTTC.

The CDR3 region has the DNA TGCAGCGCCCTGGACAGGAAGAACACTGAAGCTTTCTTT. Protein: CSALDRKNTEAFF. The chain couples TRBV29-1 to TRBJ1-1; 7 nucleotides agree with TRBD1. This CDR3 comprises 13 residues. Germline CDR1 and CDR2: SQVTM and ANQGSEA. V was clipped by 7 bases and J by 1 base; unmatched bases: 6.

The CDR3 DNA sequence: TGTGCCAGCAGCTTAGTTTGGTGGACAGGGCCCCTGAACACTGAAGCTTTCTTT. Its translation is CASSLVWWTGPLNTEAFF. The chain recombines TRBV7-2 with TRBJ1-1; TRBD1 aligns across 8 bases. After removal of 1 base from V and 0 bases from J, the junction contained 10 bases not matched to a gene. Looked up from germline, CDR1 is SGHTA and CDR2 is FQGNSA. The CDR3 is made up of 18 amino acids.